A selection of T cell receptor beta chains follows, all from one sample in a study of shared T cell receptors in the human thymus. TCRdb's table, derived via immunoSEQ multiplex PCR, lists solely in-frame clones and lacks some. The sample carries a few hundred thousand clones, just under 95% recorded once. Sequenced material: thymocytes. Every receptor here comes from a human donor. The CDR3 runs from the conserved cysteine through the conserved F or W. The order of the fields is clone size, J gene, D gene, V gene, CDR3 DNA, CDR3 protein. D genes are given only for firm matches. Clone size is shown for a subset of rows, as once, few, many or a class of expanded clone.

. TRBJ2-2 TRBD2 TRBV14 TGTGCCAGCAGCCAACGGCGGGGGGCCGGGGAGCTGTTTTTT CASSQRRGAGELFF
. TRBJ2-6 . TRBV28 TGTGCCAGCAGTTTTTTGCCCCCCCAGGGAAAAGACTCTGGGGCCAACGTCCTGACTTTC CASSFLPPQGKDSGANVLTF
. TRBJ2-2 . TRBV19 TGTGCCAGTAGGAGGGGGACCGGGGAGCTGTTTTTT CASRRGTGELFF
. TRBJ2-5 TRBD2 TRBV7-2 TGTGCCAGCAGCTATCCCACCCAACTAGCGGCGAAAGAGACCCAGTACTTC CASSYPTQLAAKETQYF
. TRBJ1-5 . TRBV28 TGTGCCAGCAGGGGCCAGGGGACGGCTTGGCTGAGCTATAATCAGCCCCAGCATTTT CASRGQGTAWLSYNQPQHF
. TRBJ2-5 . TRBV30 TGTGCCTGGAGGGGTAGGGAACAAGAGACCCAGTACTTC CAWRGREQETQYF
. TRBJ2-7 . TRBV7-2 TGTGCCAGCAGCCCAGGACTTCACCAATCCTACGAGCAGTACTTC CASSPGLHQSYEQYF
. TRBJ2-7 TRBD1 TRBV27 TGTGCCAGCAGTCCGACAGGGGACTACGAGCAGTACTTC CASSPTGDYEQYF
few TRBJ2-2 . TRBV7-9 TGTGCCAGCAGCTTAGGGCCCACCGCCGCCGGGGAGCTGTTTTTT CASSLGPTAAGELFF
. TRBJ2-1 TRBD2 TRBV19 TGTGCCAGTAGTAGGGTCCAGCGGGAGTATGAGCAGTTCTTC CASSRVQREYEQFF
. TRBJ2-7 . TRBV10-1 TGCGCCAGCAGGGACCGGGACGGGGACGACTACGAGCAGTACTTC CASRDRDGDDYEQYF
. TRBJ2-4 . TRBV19 TGTGCCAGTAGTCACAGGGAACCCAAAGCCAAAAACATTCAGTACTTC CASSHREPKAKNIQYF
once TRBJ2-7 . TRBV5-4 TGTGCCAGCAGCATACGACAAGAGTTTACCTACGAGCAGTACTTC CASSIRQEFTYEQYF
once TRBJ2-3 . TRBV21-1 TGTGCCAGCACCCATGAGGAGGGAGCCACAGATACGCAGTATTTT CASTHEEGATDTQYF
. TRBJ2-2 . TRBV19 TGTGCCAGTAGTAACGGCCACATCAGGGGGAACACCGGGGAGCTGTTTTTT CASSNGHIRGNTGELFF
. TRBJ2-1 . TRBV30 TGTGCCTGGAGTGTACGGACGCCAAAAAGGTACAATGAGCAGTTCTTC CAWSVRTPKRYNEQFF
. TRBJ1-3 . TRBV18 TGTGCCAGCTCACCACCGGTAACGGGGGGCAGGGGTCCCCAGAGAAACACCATATATTTT CASSPPVTGGRGPQRNTIYF
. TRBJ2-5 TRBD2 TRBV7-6 TGTGCCAGCAGCTTATTCCCGCCCTTCGTAGCGGGAGGGTTTGTGGAGACCCAGTACTTC CASSLFPPFVAGGFVETQYF
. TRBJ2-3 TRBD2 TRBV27 TGTGCCAGCAGTTCGGGGACTAGCGGGGGCAGCACAGATACGCAGTATTTT CASSSGTSGGSTDTQYF
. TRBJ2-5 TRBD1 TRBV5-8 TGTGCCAGCAGCTTGGGGGTACAGGGGACACAAGAGACCCAGTACTTC CASSLGVQGTQETQYF
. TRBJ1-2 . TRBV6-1 TGTGCCAGCGTGAAAGCGTGGGGGCATGGCTACACCTTC CASVKAWGHGYTF
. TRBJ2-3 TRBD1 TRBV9 TGTGCCAGCAGCGTCCATACAGGGGTACCAGATACGCAGTATTTT CASSVHTGVPDTQYF
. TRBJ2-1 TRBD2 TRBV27 TGTGCCAGCAGTTTGACTAGCGGCCCTCACAATGAGCAGTTCTTC CASSLTSGPHNEQFF
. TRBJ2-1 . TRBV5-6 TGTGCCAGCAGCTGGGCGGGACACTCTTACAATGAGCAGTTCTTC CASSWAGHSYNEQFF
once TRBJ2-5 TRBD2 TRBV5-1 TGCGCCAGCAGCTTCCCTCCGGGACTACCACTCAAAGAGACCCAGTACTTC CASSFPPGLPLKETQYF
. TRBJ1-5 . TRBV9 TGTGCCAGCAGCGTAGCTACGGATCAGCCCCAGCATTTT CASSVATDQPQHF
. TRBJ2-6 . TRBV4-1 TGCGCCAGCAGCCAAGAAAAGTGGGCACGCAACGTCCTGACTTTC CASSQEKWARNVLTF
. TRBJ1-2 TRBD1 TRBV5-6 TGTGCCAGCAGCTTCCGAGAGAAGACAGGGGGGACTACTAACTATGGCTACACCTTC CASSFREKTGGTTNYGYTF
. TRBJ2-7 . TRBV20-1 TGCAGTGCTAGACCAACCTACGAGCAGTACTTC CSARPTYEQYF
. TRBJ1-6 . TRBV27 TGTGCCAGCAGTTCATCGGACAGCCAGAGCTCCTATAATTCACCCCTCCACTTT CASSSSDSQSSYNSPLHF
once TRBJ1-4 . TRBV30 TGTGCCTGGCACTCGCATGGGGCTAATGAAAAACTGTTTTTT CAWHSHGANEKLFF
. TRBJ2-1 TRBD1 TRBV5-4 TGTGCCAGCAGCAACAGGGACAGGGAGGGCTCACGCAATGAGCAGTTCTTC CASSNRDREGSRNEQFF
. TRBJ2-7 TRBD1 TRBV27 TGTGCCAGCAGTCCGAGGACAGGGGGCGGGCAGTACTTC CASSPRTGGGQYF
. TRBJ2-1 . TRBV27 TGTGCCAGCAGTTTAAGTGGCATCAATGAGCAGTTCTTC CASSLSGINEQFF
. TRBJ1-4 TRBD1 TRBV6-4 TGTGCCAGCAGCCTCGAGGGACAGGGAGATGAAAAACTGTTTTTT CASSLEGQGDEKLFF
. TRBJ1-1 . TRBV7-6 TGTGCCAGCAGCCAAGACGAGCAGAACACTGAAGCTTTCTTT CASSQDEQNTEAFF
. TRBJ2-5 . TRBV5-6 TGTGCCAGCAGCTCCGCCCAAGAGACCCAGTACTTC CASSSAQETQYF
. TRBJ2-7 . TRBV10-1 TGCGCCAGCACCTCGGGTTCGGGAGTTTTTGACGAGCAGTACTTC CASTSGSGVFDEQYF
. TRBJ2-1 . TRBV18 TGTGCCAGCTCACCTGGACAGCCCCACTACAATGAGCAGTTCTTC CASSPGQPHYNEQFF
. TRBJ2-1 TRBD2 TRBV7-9 TGTGCCAGCATCGGTACTAGCGGCAACAATGAGCAGTTCTTC CASIGTSGNNEQFF
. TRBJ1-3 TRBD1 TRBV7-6 TGTGCCAGCAGCTTATCCGGGACAGCTCTCTCTGGAAACACCATATATTTT CASSLSGTALSGNTIYF
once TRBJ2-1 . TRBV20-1 TGCAGTGCTGTAGACTGGGAGCAGTTCTTC CSAVDWEQFF
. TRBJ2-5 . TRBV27 TGTGCCAGCAGTTTGCGACCCGGGCAGGGGGGGGAGACCCAGTACTTC CASSLRPGQGGETQYF
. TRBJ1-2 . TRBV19 TGTGCCAGTAGTCTTCGAGGGCAGGGACATGGCTACACCTTC CASSLRGQGHGYTF
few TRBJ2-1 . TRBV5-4 TGTGCCAGCAGCTCGAGACGGTTACTCTACAATGAGCAGTTCTTC CASSSRRLLYNEQFF
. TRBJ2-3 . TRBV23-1 TGCGCCAGCAGTGCTAAGGGAGGCACAGATACGCAGTATTTT CASSAKGGTDTQYF
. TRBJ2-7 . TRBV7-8 TGTGCCAGCAGCCCCCACTACGAGCAGTACTTC CASSPHYEQYF
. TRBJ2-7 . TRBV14 TGTGCCAGCAGCCGTTTCGGCCTTACCTACGAGCAGTACTTC CASSRFGLTYEQYF
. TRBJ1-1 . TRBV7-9 TGTGCCAGCAGCTCCCGGACTCTGAACACTGAAGCTTTCTTT CASSSRTLNTEAFF
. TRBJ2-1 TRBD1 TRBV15 TGTGCCACCAGCGGGGGGACAGGGGGCTTGTACAATGAGCAGTTCTTC CATSGGTGGLYNEQFF
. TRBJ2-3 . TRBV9 TGTGCCAGCAGCGTAGCAAAGCACGGAACGCAGTATTTT CASSVAKHGTQYF
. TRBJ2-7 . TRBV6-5 TGTGCCAGCAGCCTAATCCCTAGTTATGGGCGGAGGCAGTACTTC CASSLIPSYGRRQYF
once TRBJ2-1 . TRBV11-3 TGTGCCAGCAGCTTAAGGGGGACGGACTACAATGAGCAGTTCTTC CASSLRGTDYNEQFF
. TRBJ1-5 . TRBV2 TGTGCCAGCAACGGACGGCGGGCCTTAAGCGGCAATCAGCCCCAGCATTTT CASNGRRALSGNQPQHF